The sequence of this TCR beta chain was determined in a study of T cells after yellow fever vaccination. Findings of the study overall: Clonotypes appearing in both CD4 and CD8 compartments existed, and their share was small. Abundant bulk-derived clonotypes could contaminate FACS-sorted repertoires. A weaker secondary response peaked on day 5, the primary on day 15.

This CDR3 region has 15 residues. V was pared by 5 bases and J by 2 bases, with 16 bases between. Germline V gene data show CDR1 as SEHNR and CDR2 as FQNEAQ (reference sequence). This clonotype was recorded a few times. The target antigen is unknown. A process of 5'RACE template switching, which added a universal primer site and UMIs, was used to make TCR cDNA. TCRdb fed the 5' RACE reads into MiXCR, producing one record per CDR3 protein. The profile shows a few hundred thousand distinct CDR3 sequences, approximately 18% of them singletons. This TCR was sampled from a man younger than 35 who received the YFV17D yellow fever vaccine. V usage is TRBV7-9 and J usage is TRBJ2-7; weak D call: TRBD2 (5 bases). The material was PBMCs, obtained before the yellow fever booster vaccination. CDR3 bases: TGTGCCAGCAGCCCCGTCCGGGGTGGGGCCTACGAGCAGTACGTC. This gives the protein CASSPVRGGAYEQYV.